This T cell receptor beta chain was identified in a study of T cell repertoires in cytomegalovirus infection. Findings of the study overall: The study found HLA-C-restricted CMV-specific TCR beta clonotypes dominating the ex vivo response.

TCRdb independently ran MiXCR on the reads; one entry per CDR3 protein. The data show 650,000 to 900,000 distinct CDR3 sequences, approximately 32% seen once. A note on this clonotype: As yet, its antigen is unknown.

The CDR3 length is 13 residues. CDR1 and CDR2 from the germline V gene are MNHEY and SVGEGT. The germline V and J ends were trimmed by 8 bases and 0 bases, with 11 bases remaining between them. The sample in question was cultured CD8+ T cells from PBMCs, obtained from culture after CMV antigen stimulation. This TCR was recovered from a human donor in good health (CMV status not recorded). Some clones in this sample may be carry-over from other donors' samples. The V gene is TRBV6-2 or TRBV6-3, the J gene TRBJ2-7, with D perhaps matching TRBD1 (6 bases). The CDR3 DNA is TGTGCCAGCGGCCGAGGGGGCTCCTACGAGCAGTACGTC. Its translation: CASGRGGSYEQYV.